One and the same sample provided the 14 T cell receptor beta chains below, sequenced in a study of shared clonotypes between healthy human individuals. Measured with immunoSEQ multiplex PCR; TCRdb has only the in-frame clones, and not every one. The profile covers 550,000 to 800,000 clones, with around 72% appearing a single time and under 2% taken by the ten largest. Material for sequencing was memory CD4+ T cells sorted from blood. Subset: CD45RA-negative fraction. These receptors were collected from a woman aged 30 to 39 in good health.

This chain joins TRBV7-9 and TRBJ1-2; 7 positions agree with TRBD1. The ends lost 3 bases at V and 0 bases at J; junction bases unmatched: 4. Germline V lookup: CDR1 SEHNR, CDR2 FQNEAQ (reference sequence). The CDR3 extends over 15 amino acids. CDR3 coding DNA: TGTGCCAGCAGCTTTGCAGGGGGAGCTAACTATGGCTACACCTTC. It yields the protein CASSFAGGANYGYTF.

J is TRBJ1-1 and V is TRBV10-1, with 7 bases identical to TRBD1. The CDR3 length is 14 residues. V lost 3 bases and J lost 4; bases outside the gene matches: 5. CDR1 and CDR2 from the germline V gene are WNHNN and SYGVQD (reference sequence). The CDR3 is CASSDFQGGTEAFF. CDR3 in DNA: TGCGCCAGCAGTGATTTCCAGGGGGGCACTGAAGCTTTCTTT.

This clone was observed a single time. The CDR3 DNA reads as TGCGCCAGCAGCCACGCGGGGAAAGTACCTTACGAGCAGTACTTC. It encodes CASSHAGKVPYEQYF. The chain couples TRBV4-1 to TRBJ2-7; D perhaps matches TRBD2 (6 bases). This CDR3 spans 15 amino acids. Trimming pared 3 bases from V and 4 bases from J, leaving 16 bases between. CDR1 and CDR2 from the germline V gene are MGHRA and YSYEKL.

The CDR3 loop is CASSQVRSGAGAQYF. As DNA, the CDR3 is TGCGCCAGCAGCCAAGTGCGTTCCGGGGCGGGGGCCCAGTACTTC. The chain links TRBV4-1 to TRBJ2-5, with 7 bases identical to TRBD2. The CDR3 consists of 15 residues. V lost 1 base to trimming and J lost 9 bases; unmatched junction nucleotides: 11. Per the germline V gene, CDR1 is MGHRA and CDR2 is YSYEKL.

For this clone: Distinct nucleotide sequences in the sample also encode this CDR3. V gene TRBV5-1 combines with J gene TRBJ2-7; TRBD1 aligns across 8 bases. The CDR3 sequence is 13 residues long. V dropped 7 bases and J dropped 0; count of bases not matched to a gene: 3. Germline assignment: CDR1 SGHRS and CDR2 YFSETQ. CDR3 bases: TGCGCCAGCGGCCAGGGGGCCTCCTACGAGCAGTACTTC. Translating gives CASGQGASYEQYF.

The CDR3 here is CASSPLGGPETQYF. CDR3 DNA sequence: TGTGCCAGCAGCCCCTTGGGAGGGCCGGAGACCCAGTACTTC. The V and J genes are TRBV2 and TRBJ2-5, with 7 bases matching TRBD2. The CDR3 is 14 amino acids. CDR1 and CDR2 from the germline V gene are SNHLY and FYNNEI. V was clipped by 6 bases and J by 5 bases; unmatched bases: 9.

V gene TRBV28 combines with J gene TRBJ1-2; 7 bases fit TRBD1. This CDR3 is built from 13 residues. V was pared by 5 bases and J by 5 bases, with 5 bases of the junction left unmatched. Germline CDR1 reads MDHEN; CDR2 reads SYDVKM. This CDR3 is CASSLGTAYGYTF. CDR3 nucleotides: TGTGCCAGCAGTCTAGGGACAGCTTATGGCTACACCTTC.

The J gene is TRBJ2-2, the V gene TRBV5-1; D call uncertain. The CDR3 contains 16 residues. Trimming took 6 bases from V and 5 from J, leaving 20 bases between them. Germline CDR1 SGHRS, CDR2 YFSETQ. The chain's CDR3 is CASTPVGSSGTGELFF. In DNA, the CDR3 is TGCGCCAGCACCCCCGTAGGTTCTAGTGGGACCGGGGAGCTGTTTTTT.

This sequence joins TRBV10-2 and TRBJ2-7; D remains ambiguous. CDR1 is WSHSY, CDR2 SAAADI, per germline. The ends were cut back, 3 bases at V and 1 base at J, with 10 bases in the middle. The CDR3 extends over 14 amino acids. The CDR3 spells CASSDARLSYEQYF. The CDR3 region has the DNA TGCGCCAGCAGTGATGCTAGGCTTTCCTACGAGCAGTACTTC.

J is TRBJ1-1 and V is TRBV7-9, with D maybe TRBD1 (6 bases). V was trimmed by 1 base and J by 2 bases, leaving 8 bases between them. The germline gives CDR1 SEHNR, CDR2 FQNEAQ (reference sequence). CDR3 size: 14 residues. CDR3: CASSLVDSNTEAFF. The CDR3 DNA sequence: TGTGCCAGCAGCTTAGTGGACAGCAACACTGAAGCTTTCTTT.

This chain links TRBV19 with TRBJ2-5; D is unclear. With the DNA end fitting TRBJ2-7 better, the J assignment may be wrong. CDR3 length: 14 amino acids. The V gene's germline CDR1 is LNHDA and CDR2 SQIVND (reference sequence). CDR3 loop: CASSSSSRPYEQYF. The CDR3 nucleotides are TGTGCCAGTAGTTCCTCGAGTAGACCCTACGAGCAGTACTTC.

The CDR3 nucleotides are TGTGCCAGCAGTGCTGGGACTTCCGACCAAGAGACCCAGTACTTC. It codes for CASSAGTSDQETQYF. The rearrangement links TRBV6-4 to TRBJ2-5, with a tentative D call TRBD2 (6 bases). V lost 4 bases and J lost 0, with 12 bases in between. Germline CDR1 MRHNA, CDR2 SNTAGT. This CDR3 has 15 residues.

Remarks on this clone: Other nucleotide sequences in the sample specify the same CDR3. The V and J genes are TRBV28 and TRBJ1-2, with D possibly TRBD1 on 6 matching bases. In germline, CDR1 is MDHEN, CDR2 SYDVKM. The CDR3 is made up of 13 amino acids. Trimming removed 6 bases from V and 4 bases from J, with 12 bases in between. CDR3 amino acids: CASSFGGFYGYTF. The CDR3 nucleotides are TGTGCCAGCAGCTTCGGGGGCTTCTATGGCTACACCTTC.

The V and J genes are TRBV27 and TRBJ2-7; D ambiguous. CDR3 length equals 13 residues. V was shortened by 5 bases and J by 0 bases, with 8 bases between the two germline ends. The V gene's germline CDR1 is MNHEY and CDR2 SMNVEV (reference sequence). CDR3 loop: CASSLKPSYEQYF. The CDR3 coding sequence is TGTGCCAGCAGTCTAAAACCCTCCTACGAGCAGTACTTC.